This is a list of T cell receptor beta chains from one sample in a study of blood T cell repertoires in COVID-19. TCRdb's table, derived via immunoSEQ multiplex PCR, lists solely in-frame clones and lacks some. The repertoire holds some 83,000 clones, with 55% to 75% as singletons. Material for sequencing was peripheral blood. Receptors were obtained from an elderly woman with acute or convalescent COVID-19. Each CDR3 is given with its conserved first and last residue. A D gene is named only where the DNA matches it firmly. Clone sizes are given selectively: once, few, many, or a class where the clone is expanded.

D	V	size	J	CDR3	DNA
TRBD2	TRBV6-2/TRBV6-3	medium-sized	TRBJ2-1	CASSLRPSGALNEQFF	TGTGCCAGCAGTCTCCGCCCTAGCGGGGCACTCAATGAGCAGTTCTTC
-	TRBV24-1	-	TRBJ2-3	CATSDGTDTQYF	TGTGCCACCAGTGACGGCACAGATACGCAGTATTTT
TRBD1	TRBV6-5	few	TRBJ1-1	CASRSGQGRDTEAFF	TGTGCCAGCAGGTCAGGACAGGGGAGAGACACTGAAGCTTTCTTT
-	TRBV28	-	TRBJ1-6	CASSLQTGLNSPLHF	TGTGCCAGCAGTTTACAGACAGGCCTTAATTCACCCCTCCACTTT
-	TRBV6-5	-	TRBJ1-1	CASSYSGLGAFF	TGTGCCAGCAGTTACTCGGGGCTTGGGGCTTTCTTT
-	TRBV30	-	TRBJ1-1	CAWSPTLSNTEAFF	TGTGCCTGGAGCCCTACCCTCTCGAACACTGAAGCTTTCTTT
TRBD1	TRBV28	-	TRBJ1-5	CASRTGQGADQPQHF	TGTGCCAGCAGAACGGGACAGGGTGCCGATCAGCCCCAGCATTTT
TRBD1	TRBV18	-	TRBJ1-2	CASSSETGTGYTF	TGTGCCAGCTCATCCGAGACAGGGACGGGCTACACCTTC
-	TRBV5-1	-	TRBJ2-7	CASSFGVQNYEQYF	TGCGCCAGCAGCTTCGGGGTACAGAACTACGAGCAGTACTTC
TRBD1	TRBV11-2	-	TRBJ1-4	CASSRDRANEKLFF	TGTGCCAGCAGTCGGGACAGGGCTAATGAAAAACTGTTTTTT
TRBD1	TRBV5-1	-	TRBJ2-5	CASSTGTGQETQYF	TGCGCCAGCAGCACAGGGACAGGCCAAGAGACCCAGTACTTC
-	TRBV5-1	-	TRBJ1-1	CASSGTVNTEAFF	TGCGCCAGCAGCGGTACAGTGAACACTGAAGCTTTCTTT
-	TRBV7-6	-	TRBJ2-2	CASSFRGSWAGELFF	TGTGCCAGCAGCTTCCGCGGCAGTTGGGCCGGGGAGCTGTTTTTT
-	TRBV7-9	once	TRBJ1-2	CASRHDSYYGYTF	TGTGCCAGCAGACATGACAGCTACTATGGCTACACCTTC
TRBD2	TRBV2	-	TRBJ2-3	CASRDRAGVADTQYF	TGTGCCAGCAGGGACAGAGCGGGGGTGGCAGATACGCAGTATTTT
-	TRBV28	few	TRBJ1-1	CASRSSTEAFF	TGTGCCAGCAGATCTTCCACTGAAGCTTTCTTT
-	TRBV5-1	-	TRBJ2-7	CASRLDSQSSYEQYF	TGCGCCAGCAGACTTGACAGCCAGAGCTCCTACGAGCAGTACTTC
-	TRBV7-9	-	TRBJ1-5	CASSPRTASNQPQHF	TGTGCCAGCAGCCCCCGGACAGCGAGCAATCAGCCCCAGCATTTT
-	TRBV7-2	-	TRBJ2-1	CASSSRGNNEQFF	TGTGCCAGCAGCTCAAGGGGCAACAATGAGCAGTTCTTC
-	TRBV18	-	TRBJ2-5	CASSPSGSARETQYF	TGTGCCAGCTCACCTTCGGGGTCAGCACGGGAGACCCAGTACTTC
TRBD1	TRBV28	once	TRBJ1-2	CASRVGTGVNYGYTF	TGTGCCAGCAGGGTGGGGACAGGGGTAAACTATGGCTACACCTTC
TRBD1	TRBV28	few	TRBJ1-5	CASSEGQGDQPQHF	TGTGCCAGCAGTGAAGGACAGGGCGATCAGCCCCAGCATTTT
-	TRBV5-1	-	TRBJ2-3	CASSSPRGTDTQYF	TGCGCCAGCAGCTCTCCGCGGGGCACAGATACGCAGTATTTT
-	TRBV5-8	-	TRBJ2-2	CASSPGPGRELFF	TGTGCCAGCAGCCCAGGGCCCGGAAGGGAGCTGTTTTTT
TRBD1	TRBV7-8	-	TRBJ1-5	CASSSSQGDSNQPQHF	TGTGCCAGCAGCTCATCCCAGGGGGATAGCAATCAGCCCCAGCATTTT
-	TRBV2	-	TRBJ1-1	CASSGGGNTEAFF	TGTGCCAGCAGTGGAGGAGGGAACACTGAAGCTTTCTTT
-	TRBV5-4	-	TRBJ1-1	CASSLRGPTEAFF	TGTGCCAGCAGCTTGAGAGGCCCCACTGAAGCTTTCTTT
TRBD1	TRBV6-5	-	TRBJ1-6	CASNRGEHNSPLHF	TGTGCCAGCAACAGGGGGGAACACAATTCACCCCTCCACTTT
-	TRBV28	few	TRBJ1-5	CASSLVGQPQHF	TGTGCCAGCAGTTTGGTGGGCCAGCCCCAGCATTTT
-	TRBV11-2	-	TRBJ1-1	CASSLEGVGTEAFF	TGTGCCAGCAGCTTAGAAGGGGTCGGGACTGAAGCTTTCTTT
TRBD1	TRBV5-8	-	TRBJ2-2	CASSLRTGLGSAAGELFF	TGTGCCAGCAGCTTGCGGACAGGGCTCGGGTCGGCCGCCGGGGAGCTGTTTTTT
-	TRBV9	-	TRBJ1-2	CASSVGVGARNYGYTF	TGTGCCAGCAGCGTAGGGGTAGGGGCAAGGAACTATGGCTACACCTTC
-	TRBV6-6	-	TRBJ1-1	CASSYLPYDQNTEAFF	TGTGCCAGCAGTTATTTACCCTACGATCAGAACACTGAAGCTTTCTTT
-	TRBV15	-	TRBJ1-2	CATSPGPGRGDYGYTF	TGTGCCACCAGCCCTGGACCGGGGAGAGGCGACTATGGCTACACCTTC
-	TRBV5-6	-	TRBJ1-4	CASFRNAGNEKLFF	TGTGCCAGCTTCCGAAACGCGGGAAATGAAAAACTGTTTTTT
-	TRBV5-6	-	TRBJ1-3	CASSLAADKKGNTIYF	TGTGCCAGCAGCTTGGCGGCGGACAAGAAAGGAAACACCATATATTTT
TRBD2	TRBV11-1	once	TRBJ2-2	CASSLTSGGTGELFF	TGTGCCAGCAGCCTGACTAGCGGGGGTACCGGGGAGCTGTTTTTT
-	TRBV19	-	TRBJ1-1	CASSPSNTEAFF	TGTGCCAGTAGTCCATCGAACACTGAAGCTTTCTTT
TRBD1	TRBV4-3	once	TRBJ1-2	CASSQGVSATGGSYGYTF	TGCGCCAGCAGCCAAGGCGTGTCCGCGACAGGGGGGAGCTATGGCTACACCTTC
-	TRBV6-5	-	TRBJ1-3	CASSKQGTGGNTIYF	TGTGCCAGCAGTAAACAAGGGACGGGGGGGAACACCATATATTTT
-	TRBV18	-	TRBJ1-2	CASSPVPPADSNYGYTF	TGTGCCAGCTCTCCCGTTCCCCCTGCGGACAGTAACTATGGCTACACCTTC
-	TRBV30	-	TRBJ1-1	CAWSVQVPLGAFF	TGTGCCTGGAGTGTTCAGGTACCCCTGGGAGCTTTCTTT
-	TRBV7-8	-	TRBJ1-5	CASSPTQGRQHF	TGTGCCAGCAGCCCCACCCAGGGGAGACAGCATTTT
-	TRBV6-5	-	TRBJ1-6	CASSYYSYNSPLHF	TGTGCCAGCAGTTATTACTCCTATAATTCACCCCTCCACTTT
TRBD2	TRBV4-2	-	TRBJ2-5	CASSRTGTSGGGQETQYF	TGTGCCAGCAGCCGAACCGGGACTAGCGGGGGGGGGCAAGAGACCCAGTACTTC
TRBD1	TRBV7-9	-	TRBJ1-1	CASSFGTEWTEAFF	TGTGCCAGCAGCTTCGGGACAGAGTGGACTGAAGCTTTCTTT
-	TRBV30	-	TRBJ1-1	CAWSVGVNTEAFF	TGTGCCTGGAGTGTAGGAGTGAACACTGAAGCTTTCTTT
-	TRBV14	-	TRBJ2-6	CASSQDPTGANVLTF	TGTGCCAGCAGCCAAGATCCCACTGGGGCCAACGTCCTGACTTTC
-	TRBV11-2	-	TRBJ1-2	CASSSRGEDGYTF	TGTGCCAGCTCGAGTCGGGGGGAGGATGGCTACACCTTC
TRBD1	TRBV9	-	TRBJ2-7	CASSPDGQGAKYEQYF	TGTGCCAGCAGCCCAGACGGACAGGGGGCGAAGTACGAGCAGTACTTC
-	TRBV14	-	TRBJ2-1	CASSQGLAAYNEQFF	TGTGCCAGCAGCCAAGGCCTAGCTGCCTACAATGAGCAGTTCTTC
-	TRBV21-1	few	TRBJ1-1	CASSKLKCRRNTEAFF	TGTGCCAGCAGCAAGTTAAAGTGTCGGAGGAACACTGAAGCTTTCTTT
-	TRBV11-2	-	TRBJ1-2	CASSSRGWEGYGYTF	TGTGCCAGCAGCTCCCGTGGGTGGGAGGGCTATGGCTACACCTTC
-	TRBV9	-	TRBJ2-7	CASSAQQGTEQYF	TGTGCCAGCAGCGCTCAGCAGGGAACCGAGCAGTACTTC